These 31 T cell receptor beta chains originate from one sample sequenced in a study of T cells after yellow fever vaccination. A single record per CDR3 protein comes from TCRdb applying MiXCR to the 5' RACE reads. The repertoire consists of some 550,000 distinct CDR3 sequences, with roughly 19% occurring once and the leading ten covering roughly 13%. The source material was PBMCs, sampled 15 days after the yellow fever booster vaccination. All receptors derive from a man aged 25 to 40 who received the YFV17D yellow fever vaccine.

CDR3: CSAVDRESAGNTIYF. The CDR3 DNA reads TGCAGTGCTGTAGACAGGGAATCTGCTGGAAACACCATATATTTT. The J gene is TRBJ1-3, the V gene TRBV20-1, with 7 bases aligning to TRBD1. V shed 5 bases, J shed 2 bases, and the junction held 9 bases outside the gene matches. Germline V gene lookup returns CDR1 DFQATT and CDR2 SNEGSKA (reference sequence). This CDR3 is 15 amino acids long.

The gene calls are TRBV4-3 and TRBJ2-3; D unclear. The germline V and J ends were trimmed by 0 bases and 2 bases, with 15 bases remaining between them. Per germline, CDR1 LGHNA and CDR2 YSLEER. This CDR3 has 17 residues. The CDR3 spells CASSQDSAVLITDTQYF. In DNA form, the CDR3 reads TGCGCCAGCAGCCAAGATTCGGCGGTCTTGATCACAGATACGCAGTATTTT.

This clonotype was observed a handful of times. The chain carries TRBV27 and TRBJ2-2; D is undetermined. CDR1 is MNHEY and CDR2 is SMNVEV in the germline V gene (reference sequence). CDR3 size: 14 residues. V lost 0 bases, J lost 6 bases, and 8 bases lay in between. The CDR3 reads CASSLSFGAGELFF. The CDR3, as DNA: TGTGCCAGCAGTTTATCGTTTGGAGCCGGGGAGCTGTTTTTT.

The J gene is TRBJ2-7, the V gene TRBV7-2; maybe TRBD2 (6 bases). Per the germline V gene, CDR1 is SGHTA and CDR2 is FQGNSA. This CDR3 has 13 amino acids. V gave up 5 bases and J gave up 6 bases, with 14 bases separating them. The CDR3 DNA follows: TGTGCCAGCAGCGCCGGTCGGGGAGGCGAGCAGTACTTC. This sequence encodes CASSAGRGGEQYF.

This clonotype was observed a few times. This chain uses TRBV28 with TRBJ2-1, with 9 positions matching TRBD1. The CDR3 totals 15 residues. With 3 bases clipped from V and 10 bases from J, the junction kept 10 bases outside the gene matches. The germline V gene encodes CDR1 MDHEN and CDR2 SYDVKM. The CDR3 protein is CASSFPGQGRSEQFF. The DNA for the CDR3 is TGTGCCAGCAGTTTCCCGGGACAGGGCCGTTCGGAGCAGTTCTTC.

This clonotype occurred a few times. This chain joins TRBV29-1 and TRBJ2-1; TRBD2 agrees at 8 bases. With V trimmed by 6 bases and J by 9 bases, 4 bases remained unmatched. This CDR3 region has 11 residues. The V gene's germline CDR1 is SQVTM and CDR2 ANQGSEA. The CDR3 reads CSVRTSTEQFF. For the CDR3, the DNA is TGCAGCGTCCGGACTAGCACTGAGCAGTTCTTC.

This rearrangement joins TRBV10-2 to TRBJ1-1; TRBD1 might be the D (5 bases). The CDR3 is made up of 13 amino acids. The germline V gene encodes CDR1 WSHSY and CDR2 SAAADI. Trimming removed 8 bases at V and 0 bases at J, with 10 bases between. CDR3 region: CASRRVVNTEAFF. CDR3 nucleotide sequence: TGCGCCAGCCGCAGGGTTGTGAACACTGAAGCTTTCTTT.

V and J are TRBV30 and TRBJ2-1; perhaps D is TRBD1 or TRBD2 (5 bases each). V lost 0 bases to trimming and J lost 7 bases, with 13 bases between them. CDR3 length equals 14 residues. Germline CDR1 and CDR2: GTSNPN and SVGIG (reference sequence). CDR3 in amino acids: CAWSVRGHVNEQFF. The CDR3 DNA reads as TGTGCCTGGAGTGTCCGGGGCCATGTAAATGAGCAGTTCTTC.

This clonotype was observed a handful of times. CDR3 nucleotide sequence: TGTGCCAGCTCACCCGGGACAACCGTCGTCAATGAGCAGTTCTTC. Protein: CASSPGTTVVNEQFF. The J gene is TRBJ2-1, the V gene TRBV18, with TRBD1 as a possible D gene (6 bases). The CDR3 is 15 amino acids. Trimming left V 3 bases short and J 6 bases short, with 15 bases between. Germline V lookup: CDR1 KGHSH, CDR2 LQKENI.

The J gene is TRBJ2-3, the V gene TRBV4-3; D unclear. V was pared by 3 bases and J by 4 bases, with 8 bases between. Germline V gene data show CDR1 as LGHNA and CDR2 as YSLEER. This CDR3 contains 13 residues. CDR3 in amino acids: CASSQRPADTQYF. DNA for the CDR3: TGCGCCAGCAGCCAGCGGCCCGCAGATACGCAGTATTTT.

The chain links TRBV4-3 to TRBJ1-2; D might be TRBD1 (6 bases). CDR1 LGHNA and CDR2 YSLEER come from the germline V gene. This CDR3 contains 14 residues. V was trimmed by 1 base and J by 3 bases, leaving 9 bases between them. CDR3: CASSQVEGDYGYTF. The CDR3 nucleotides are TGCGCCAGCAGCCAAGTGGAGGGGGACTATGGCTACACCTTC.

The V gene is TRBV12-3 or TRBV12-4, the J gene TRBJ2-3; TRBD2 matches 12 bases. V gave up 6 bases and J gave up 1 base; unmatched junction bases: 14. This CDR3 has 19 residues. This chain's CDR3 is CASRPLAGGPILGTDTQYF. The CDR3 DNA sequence: TGTGCCAGCAGACCCCTAGCGGGAGGGCCTATTTTGGGCACAGATACGCAGTATTTT.

V gene TRBV29-1 combines with J gene TRBJ2-1; D may correspond to TRBD1 or TRBD2 (6 bases each). Trimming removed 4 bases from V and 2 bases from J, with 9 bases in between. Per the germline V gene, CDR1 is SQVTM and CDR2 is ANQGSEA. The CDR3 runs to 13 residues. The CDR3 spells CSVVGGPYNEQFF. The DNA for the CDR3 is TGCAGCGTTGTGGGGGGCCCCTACAATGAGCAGTTCTTC.

This clonotype was detected only a few times. The chain is built from TRBV4-2 and TRBJ2-1, with D possibly being TRBD2 (6 bases). Trimming stripped 0 bases from V and 5 bases from J, with 17 bases between. The CDR3 sequence is 17 residues long. The germline V gene encodes CDR1 LGHNA and CDR2 YNFKEQ. CDR3 DNA sequence: TGTGCCAGCAGCCAAGAGGTCGGCGGGGCCTACAACAATGAGCAGTTCTTC. Translated: CASSQEVGGAYNNEQFF.

This clonotype was seen more than once but under ten times. V is TRBV10-3 and J is TRBJ2-1; TRBD2 matches at 14 bases. CDR1 ENHRY and CDR2 SYGVKD come from the germline V gene. With V trimmed by 10 bases and J by 8 bases, 10 bases remained unmatched. The CDR3 covers 15 residues. The CDR3 region has the DNA TGTGCCACCCGACAGGGGACTAGCGGGAGCGATGAGCAGTTCTTC. It codes for CATRQGTSGSDEQFF.

This clonotype was picked up a small number of times. The chain employs TRBV2 and TRBJ2-7; TRBD1 aligns across 8 bases. After removal of 8 bases from V and 3 bases from J, the junction contained 9 bases not matched to a gene. Germline CDR1 is SNHLY and CDR2 is FYNNEI. The CDR3 contains 14 residues. The CDR3 region is CASLSQGAYYEQYF. DNA for the CDR3: TGTGCCAGCTTGTCCCAGGGGGCGTACTACGAGCAGTACTTC.

This rearrangement joins TRBV10-2 to TRBJ2-5; 10 bases are a match to TRBD1. V gave up 6 bases and J gave up 3 bases; unmatched junction bases: 4. The germline CDR1 and CDR2 sequences are WSHSY and SAAADI. The CDR3 length is 14 residues. The CDR3 loop is CASRPGTGEETQYF. The CDR3 DNA reads TGCGCCAGCAGACCCGGGACAGGGGAAGAGACCCAGTACTTC.

This chain links TRBV24-1 with TRBJ2-1; 7 nucleotides match TRBD2. The germline V gene has CDR1 KGHDR and CDR2 SFDVKD. There are 18 residues in the CDR3. J was trimmed by 0 bases and V by 2 bases; bases with no gene match: 9. The CDR3 protein is CATSDSLGGEDSYNEQFF. The CDR3 nucleotides are TGTGCCACCAGTGATTCCCTGGGAGGGGAGGACTCCTACAATGAGCAGTTCTTC.

This clonotype was seen more than once but under ten times. J is TRBJ2-7 and V is TRBV3-1, with D possibly TRBD2 on 6 matching bases. Germline assignment: CDR1 LGHDT and CDR2 YNNKEL (reference sequence). This CDR3 is 13 amino acids long. The V and J ends lost 4 bases and 5 bases respectively, with 12 bases between them. CDR3 sequence: CASSRDSANEQYF. CDR3 bases: TGTGCCAGCAGCCGGGACTCAGCCAACGAGCAGTACTTC.

Many counts were recorded for this clonotype. V usage is TRBV7-8 and J usage is TRBJ2-3; no clear D. In germline, CDR1 is SGHVS, CDR2 FQNEAQ. The V end lost 3 bases, the J end lost 1 base, and 5 bases lay between the germline ends. The CDR3 consists of 13 residues. This CDR3 reads CASSFQGTDTQYF. CDR3 DNA: TGTGCCAGCAGCTTCCAGGGCACAGATACGCAGTATTTT.

This clonotype was recorded at least ten times. The chain carries TRBV29-1 and TRBJ2-7; TRBD1 matches at 8 bases. CDR3 size: 13 residues. The V and J ends lost 8 bases and 0 bases, in that order; junction bases with no gene match: 6. CDR1 and CDR2 from the germline V gene are SQVTM and ANQGSEA. In DNA, the CDR3 is TGCAGCTACGGACAGGGAGTCTCCTACGAGCAGTACTTC. This translates into CSYGQGVSYEQYF.

This clonotype was found a few times. The V gene is TRBV29-1, the J gene TRBJ2-7; a weak D match, TRBD1 (5 bases). V was shortened by 4 bases and J by 0 bases, with 13 bases between the two germline ends. The CDR3 has 14 residues. The germline V gene has CDR1 SQVTM and CDR2 ANQGSEA. The CDR3 here is CSVVVGLSSYEQYF. The CDR3 DNA sequence: TGCAGCGTTGTAGTGGGGCTCAGCTCCTACGAGCAGTACTTC.

This rearrangement joins TRBV5-1 to TRBJ2-7; D is perhaps TRBD1 (5 bases). CDR3 length: 15 amino acids. Trimming left V 1 base short and J 3 bases short, with 14 bases between. Germline V gives CDR1 SGHRS, CDR2 YFSETQ. The CDR3 DNA follows: TGCGCCAGCAGCTTGACGGGTAGGGGCGACTACGAGCAGTACTTC. Translation gives CASSLTGRGDYEQYF. Together with reference TRBV5-1 and TRBJ2-7, the CDR3 gives the full variable domain: KAGVTQTPRYLIKTRGQQVTLSCSPISGHRSVSWYQQTPGQGLQFLFEYFSETQRNKGNFPGRFSGRQFSNSRSEMNVSTLELGDSALYLCASSLTGRGDYEQYFGPGTRLTVT.

The CDR3 sequence: CSALASRVFNEQFF. CDR3 bases: TGCAGTGCGTTGGCATCAAGGGTTTTCAATGAGCAGTTCTTC. The chain has TRBV20-1 and TRBJ2-1; D is undetermined. The CDR3 covers 14 residues. V was shortened by 6 bases and J by 6 bases, with 18 bases between the two germline ends. The germline gives CDR1 DFQATT, CDR2 SNEGSKA (reference sequence).

The chain joins TRBV7-8 to TRBJ2-2; 7 bases line up with TRBD1. Germline V gene lookup returns CDR1 SGHVS and CDR2 FQNEAQ. V shed 6 bases and J 1 base; nucleotides not matched to a gene: 5. The CDR3 is made up of 15 amino acids. CDR3 loop: CASSIDRVNTGELFF. Written as DNA, the CDR3 is TGTGCCAGCAGTATCGACAGGGTGAACACCGGGGAGCTGTTTTTT.

The chain couples TRBV29-1 to TRBJ2-5; D is ambiguous. V was trimmed by 6 bases and J by 0 bases, leaving 8 bases between them. CDR3 length: 12 amino acids. From germline, CDR1 is SQVTM and CDR2 ANQGSEA. CDR3 nucleotide sequence: TGCAGCGTCGACCCGTACCAAGAGACCCAGTACTTC. Translated, it gives CSVDPYQETQYF.

The chain has TRBV5-6 and TRBJ2-3; D gene ambiguous. The germline V gene has CDR1 SGHDT and CDR2 YYEEEE. The V gene lost 5 bases and the J gene lost 0 bases, with 10 bases spanning the gap. The CDR3 loop spans 14 amino acids. CDR3 protein: CASRNRSSTDTQYF. CDR3 DNA sequence: TGTGCCAGCAGAAACAGAAGCAGCACAGATACGCAGTATTTT.

The chain combines TRBV11-2 with TRBJ2-7; 8 bases agree with TRBD2. J lost 7 bases, V lost 5 bases, and 10 bases had no gene match. Per germline, CDR1 SGHAT and CDR2 FQNNGV. This CDR3 has 14 residues. CDR3 loop: CASSQREYFKEQYF. CDR3 sequence (DNA): TGTGCCAGCAGCCAGCGGGAGTATTTTAAGGAGCAGTACTTC.

This clonotype was detected ten times or more. Here the CDR3 DNA reads TGTGCCAGCTCACCAGGGGTCCAAGAGACCCAGTACTTC. It translates to CASSPGVQETQYF. This chain connects TRBV18 to TRBJ2-5; D gene uncertain. The CDR3 loop spans 13 amino acids. Trimming took 2 bases from V and 1 from J, leaving 5 bases between them. Germline lookup yields CDR1 KGHSH and CDR2 LQKENI.

This clonotype turned up a few times. The chain recombines TRBV27 with TRBJ2-5; D is undetermined. V lost 5 bases and J 0 bases, leaving 10 bases between the germline ends. The CDR3 runs 14 residues. Germline-derived CDR1 and CDR2 are MNHEY and SMNVEV (reference sequence). The CDR3, as DNA: TGTGCCAGCAGTGAGGTGGGGTACCAAGAGACCCAGTACTTC. As protein: CASSEVGYQETQYF.

The rearrangement uses TRBV11-2 and TRBJ2-1; 9 bases agree with TRBD2. From germline, CDR1 is SGHAT and CDR2 FQNNGV. Trimming removed 0 bases from V and 0 bases from J; junction bases left unmatched: 3. The CDR3 loop spans 17 amino acids. CDR3 nucleotides: TGTGCCAGCAGCTTAGATAGTAGCGGGGGCTCCTACAATGAGCAGTTCTTC. Protein: CASSLDSSGGSYNEQFF. Filled out from reference TRBV11-2 and TRBJ2-1, the complete variable domain reads EAGVAQSPRYKIIEKRQSVAFWCNPISGHATLYWYQQILGQGPKLLIQFQNNGVVDDSQLPKDRFSAERLKGVDSTLKIQPAKLEDSAVYLCASSLDSSGGSYNEQFFGPGTRLTVL.